These T cell receptor beta chains were read from a single sample in a study of blood T cell repertoires in COVID-19. Some clones are missing from TCRdb's copy, which holds only in-frame ones; the method was immunoSEQ multiplex PCR. Altogether 150,000 to 200,000 clones are present, 70% to 85% being singletons, with the ten largest covering around 10%. Material: peripheral blood. The receptors come from an elderly woman with acute or convalescent COVID-19. Both conserved end residues are part of each CDR3. Each record gives: CDR3 length, J gene, V gene, D gene, clone size, CDR3 protein, CDR3 DNA. D genes are given only for firm matches. The listing skips clone size in some rows; elsewhere it reads once, few, many or a size class.

>16|TRBJ1-5|TRBV28|.|few
CASSPTGGKPNQPQHF
TGTGCCAGCAGCCCCACAGGCGGGAAGCCAAATCAGCCCCAGCATTTT
>18|TRBJ2-6|TRBV5-4|TRBD1|.
CASSDRTGDTSGANVLTF
TGTGCCAGCAGCGATAGGACAGGGGATACCTCTGGGGCCAACGTCCTGACTTTC
>13|TRBJ2-7|TRBV2|.|.
CACSAVLSYEQYF
TGTGCCTGCTCGGCGGTACTCTCCTACGAGCAGTACTTC
>16|TRBJ2-3|TRBV4-3|TRBD2|.
CASSQGGTTNTDTQYF
TGCGCCAGCAGCCAAGGCGGGACTACCAACACAGATACGCAGTATTTT
>15|TRBJ1-4|TRBV19|.|.
CASSPRQQANEKLFF
TGTGCCAGTAGTCCGCGACAGCAAGCTAATGAAAAACTGTTTTTT
>12|TRBJ1-6|TRBV7-9|.|.
CASSPPYPPLHF
TGTGCCAGCAGCCCACCCTACCCACCCCTCCACTTT
>14|TRBJ2-7|TRBV10-3|TRBD1|.
CAISEWGQGGEQYF
TGTGCCATCAGTGAGTGGGGACAGGGAGGCGAGCAGTACTTC
>14|TRBJ1-5|TRBV27|.|.
CASSPPGQNQPQHF
TGTGCCAGCAGTCCCCCGGGACAAAATCAGCCCCAGCATTTT
>17|TRBJ2-7|TRBV7-8|TRBD2|.
CASSLTTTSGRANEQYF
TGTGCCAGCAGCTTAACAACAACTAGCGGGAGGGCCAACGAGCAGTACTTC
>14|TRBJ1-3|TRBV5-6|.|.
CASSLVGGGNTIYF
TGTGCCAGCAGCTTGGTCGGGGGTGGAAACACCATATATTTT
>14|TRBJ1-4|TRBV5-1|TRBD1|.
CASSLTGGREKLFF
TGCGCCAGCAGCCTTACAGGGGGACGTGAAAAACTGTTTTTT
>14|TRBJ1-1|TRBV27|.|few
CASSFRGPNTEAFF
TGTGCCAGCAGTTTTAGGGGCCCTAACACTGAAGCTTTCTTT
>16|TRBJ1-6|TRBV4-1|TRBD1|.
CASSEGQGYRNSPLHF
TGCGCCAGCAGCGAAGGACAGGGGTATCGTAATTCACCCCTCCACTTT
>15|TRBJ1-4|TRBV9|TRBD1|.
CASSAGGQINEKLFF
TGTGCCAGCAGCGCCGGGGGACAGATTAATGAAAAACTGTTTTTT
>15|TRBJ2-1|TRBV5-1|.|.
CASSLAQGSYNEQFF
TGCGCCAGCAGCTTGGCCCAGGGGAGCTACAATGAGCAGTTCTTC
>16|TRBJ2-6|TRBV7-9|.|.
CASSLQGFSGANVLTF
TGTGCCAGCAGCTTACAGGGATTCTCTGGGGCCAACGTCCTGACTTTC
>14|TRBJ1-5|TRBV6-4|TRBD1|.
CASRGQGRDQPQHF
TGTGCCAGCAGGGGACAGGGTAGGGATCAGCCCCAGCATTTT
>16|TRBJ1-1|TRBV7-8|TRBD1|once
CASSPARGAFNTEAFF
TGTGCCAGCAGCCCAGCCAGGGGGGCGTTTAACACTGAAGCTTTCTTT
>15|TRBJ2-3|TRBV2|TRBD1|.
CASSGGQGFPDTQYF
TGTGCCAGCAGTGGGGGACAGGGTTTTCCAGATACGCAGTATTTT
>13|TRBJ2-1|TRBV5-4|TRBD2|few
CASNRQNGGGQFF
TGTGCCAGCAACCGTCAGAACGGGGGGGGTCAGTTCTTC
>15|TRBJ2-1|TRBV7-9|TRBD2|.
CASSLTSGRANEQFF
TGTGCCAGCAGCTTAACTAGCGGGAGGGCGAATGAGCAGTTCTTC
>15|TRBJ1-4|TRBV5-1|.|.
CASSLRGAANEKLFF
TGCGCCAGCAGCTTGCGGGGGGCAGCTAATGAAAAACTGTTTTTT
>15|TRBJ1-2|TRBV27|.|.
CASSLSPWGGHGYTF
TGTGCCAGCAGTTTATCCCCATGGGGGGGCCATGGCTACACCTTC
>12|TRBJ2-7|TRBV19|.|.
CATEGSGYEQYF
TGTGCCACTGAAGGGTCGGGGTACGAGCAGTACTTC
>17|TRBJ1-2|TRBV3-1/TRBV3-2|TRBD1|.
CASSQTPRTGDNYGYTF
TGTGCCAGCAGCCAAACCCCTCGGACAGGAGACAACTATGGCTACACCTTC
>15|TRBJ2-7|TRBV7-9|TRBD1|.
CASSLAAGGSYEQYF
TGTGCCAGCAGCTTAGCGGCAGGGGGCTCCTACGAGCAGTACTTC
>12|TRBJ1-2|TRBV30|TRBD1|.
CAWSGQGSGYTF
TGTGCCTGGAGTGGACAGGGTTCGGGCTACACCTTC
>15|TRBJ1-1|TRBV18|TRBD1|.
CASTDRGRVNTEAFF
TGTGCCAGCACCGACAGGGGCCGGGTGAACACTGAAGCTTTCTTT
>13|TRBJ2-5|TRBV28|.|.
CASSLSSAKTQYF
TGTGCCAGCAGTTTGTCCTCCGCGAAGACCCAGTACTTC
>17|TRBJ2-2|TRBV14|TRBD2|.
CASSPGLAGPNTGELFF
TGTGCCAGCAGCCCCGGACTAGCGGGACCGAACACCGGGGAGCTGTTTTTT
>12|TRBJ1-4|TRBV24-1|.|.
CATSGGSEKLFF
TGTGCCACCAGTGGGGGCAGCGAAAAACTGTTTTTT
>14|TRBJ1-5|TRBV3-1/TRBV3-2|.|.
CASSQQTGNQPQHF
TGTGCCAGCAGCCAACAGACAGGTAACCAGCCCCAGCATTTT
>14|TRBJ1-2|TRBV4-3|.|.
CASSHEGANYGYTF
TGCGCCAGCAGCCACGAGGGAGCTAACTATGGCTACACCTTC
>18|TRBJ2-2|TRBV27|TRBD2|.
CASSRPGLAGGGTGELFF
TGTGCCAGCAGTCGACCGGGACTAGCGGGGGGAGGCACCGGGGAGCTGTTTTTT
>14|TRBJ1-2|TRBV30|TRBD1|.
CAWTAGTGGYGYTF
TGTGCCTGGACGGCCGGGACAGGGGGTTATGGCTACACCTTC
>18|TRBJ2-1|TRBV7-2|TRBD2|once
CASSLVLAGGSSYNEQFF
TGTGCCAGCAGCTTAGTGCTAGCGGGGGGAAGCTCCTACAATGAGCAGTTCTTC
>16|TRBJ2-3|TRBV5-1|TRBD1|once
CASSLEGQSNTDTQYF
TGCGCCAGCAGCTTGGAGGGACAGTCAAACACAGATACGCAGTATTTT
>15|TRBJ1-1|TRBV6-1|.|once
CASSEAGRQNTEAFF
TGTGCCAGCAGTGAAGCGGGCAGACAGAACACTGAAGCTTTCTTT
>16|TRBJ2-2|TRBV18|.|.
CASSPANGANTGELFF
TGTGCCAGCTCACCGGCAAACGGAGCGAACACCGGGGAGCTGTTTTTT